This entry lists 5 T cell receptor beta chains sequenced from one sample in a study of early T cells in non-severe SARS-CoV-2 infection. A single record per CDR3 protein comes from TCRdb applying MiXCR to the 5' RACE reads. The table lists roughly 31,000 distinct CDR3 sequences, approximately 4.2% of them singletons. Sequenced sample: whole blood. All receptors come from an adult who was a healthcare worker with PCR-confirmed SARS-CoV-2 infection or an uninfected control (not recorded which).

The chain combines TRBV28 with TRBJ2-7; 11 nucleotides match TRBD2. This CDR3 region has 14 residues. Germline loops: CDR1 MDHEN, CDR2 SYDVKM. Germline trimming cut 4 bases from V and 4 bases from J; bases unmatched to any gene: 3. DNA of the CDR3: TGTGCCAGCAGTTCTCTAGCGGGAGGATACGAGCAGTACTTC. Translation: CASSSLAGGYEQYF.

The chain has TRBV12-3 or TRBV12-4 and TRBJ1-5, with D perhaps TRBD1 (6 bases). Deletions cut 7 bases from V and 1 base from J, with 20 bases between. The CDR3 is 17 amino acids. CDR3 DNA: TGTGCCAGCACTGGGGGGCTCGGGTTTGGGAGCAATCAGCCCCAGCATTTT. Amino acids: CASTGGLGFGSNQPQHF.

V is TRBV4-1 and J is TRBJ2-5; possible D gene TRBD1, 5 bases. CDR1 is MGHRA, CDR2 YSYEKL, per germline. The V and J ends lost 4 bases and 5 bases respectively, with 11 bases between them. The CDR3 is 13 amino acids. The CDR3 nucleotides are TGCGCCAGCAGCCGGACATTGGGGGAGACCCAGTACTTC. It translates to CASSRTLGETQYF.

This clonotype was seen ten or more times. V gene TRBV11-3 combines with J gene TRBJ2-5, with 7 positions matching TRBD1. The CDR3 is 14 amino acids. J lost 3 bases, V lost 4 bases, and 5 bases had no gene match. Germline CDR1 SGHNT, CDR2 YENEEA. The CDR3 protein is CASSSHRGEETQYF. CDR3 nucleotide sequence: TGTGCCAGCAGCTCCCACAGGGGCGAAGAGACCCAGTACTTC.

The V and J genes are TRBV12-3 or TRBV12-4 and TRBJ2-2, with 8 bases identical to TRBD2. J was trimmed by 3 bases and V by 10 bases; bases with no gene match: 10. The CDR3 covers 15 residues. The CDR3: CATGLASGYTGELFF. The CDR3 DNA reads TGTGCCACCGGACTAGCTTCGGGGTACACCGGGGAGCTGTTTTTT.